This TCR beta chain was captured by sequencing in a study of early T cells in non-severe SARS-CoV-2 infection (dated by TCRdb to about 2021). In terms of the full investigation: Bulk RNA from unsorted whole blood was used for TCR sequencing, so alpha and beta chains could not be paired. Broader findings and caveats from the paper: VDJdb matching was skewed toward anti-spike CD8 responses and likely underestimated virus-specific expansions by missing private and CD4 specificities.

The CDR3 numbers 15 residues from cysteine through phenylalanine. The CDR3 DNA has 45 bases and is translated from base 1. The germline V gene gives CDR1 as LGHNA and CDR2 as YNFKEQ. Germline trimming amounts to 4 bases on V and 6 bases on J, with 9 as the count of junction bases outside the gene matches. Comments on this clonotype: The antigen it recognizes is unknown. No much larger clone is present one base from it, and per-base qualities are unavailable.

The library was made by 5' RACE. The sequencer listed for this sample is NextSeq 500. The TCR library protocol attached unique molecular identifiers to individual cDNA molecules to correct for sequencing error and PCR bias. Both TCR alpha and beta chains were sequenced, and tight co-correlation was observed between alpha and beta sequence abundances in each sample. In the paper's pipeline: Decombinator V4 was used to perform V gene, J gene and CDR3 annotation of TCR sequences. TCRs were defined as expanded if a significant change between any two time points was detected under a Poisson model with p below 0.0001. TCR abundances were normalised to the total number of TCRs sequenced per sample and were expressed as counts per million. TRAV1-2 paired with TRAJ12, TRAJ20 or TRAJ33 defined MAIT TCRs, while TRAV10 paired with TRAJ18 defined iNKT TCRs. A search of VDJdb, accessed on 1 November 2021, was run for TCRs annotated to CMV, EBV and SARS-CoV-2, with TCRs annotated for multiple antigens excluded. TCRdb reprocessed the public reads (quality trimming at Q25 with fastp, clone calling with MiXCR) and kept in-frame beta chains. Every distinct CDR3 protein forms one entry, paired with its most common genes and DNA. TCRdb, not the authors, supplied the V and J calls. The sample table contains over 85,000 distinct CDR3 sequences; only one count was recorded for less than 15% of them. The leading ten clones occupy 6% to 7.5% of the sample.

The study was a case-control design nested within a healthcare worker cohort in London, UK, with weekly nasopharyngeal swab PCR tests and blood sampling. Healthcare workers were recruited between 23 and 31 March 2020, during the week of the UK lockdown, and were followed weekly for up to about 15 weeks. The TCR originated in an adult who was a healthcare worker with PCR-confirmed SARS-CoV-2 infection or an uninfected control (not recorded which). Sequenced: whole blood. The chain joins TRBV4-2 to TRBJ2-3; 8 central nucleotides agree with TRBD2. The bases read TGTGCCAGCAGCCCCGGGACTAGTGGAGCGGATACGCAGTATTTT. It is translated as CASSPGTSGADTQYF.